A selection of T cell receptor beta chains follows, all from one sample in a study of control samples from healthy donors and cancer patients. Assay: immunoSEQ multiplex PCR; the TCRdb copy retains only in-frame clones and omits some. In the table there are more than 85,000 clones, roughly 89% of which are singletons. Input material: blood. These receptors originate from a woman in her fifties or sixties in good health. Each CDR3 is given with its conserved first and last residue. The D gene is left open where the match is weak. Only some rows state a clone size, as once, few, many or a class for expanded clones.

-,TRBV14,TRBJ2-2,TRBD1,TGTGCCAGCAGCCAATTCCGCCTTGACAGGGTCACCGGGGAGCTGTTTTTT,CASSQFRLDRVTGELFF
-,TRBV27,TRBJ1-5,-,TGTGCCAGCAGGGCCTTGGGGGTTAGCAATCAGCCCCAGCATTTT,CASRALGVSNQPQHF
-,TRBV5-1,TRBJ2-4,TRBD1,TGCGCCAGCAGCTCGCGACAGGGTTCAAGGGTCAAAAACATTCAGTACTTC,CASSSRQGSRVKNIQYF
once,TRBV6-5,TRBJ1-1,-,TGTGCCAGCAGTTACGAACCTCGCGGGATCTACACTGAAGCTTTCTTT,CASSYEPRGIYTEAFF
-,TRBV27,TRBJ2-7,-,TGTGCCAGCAGTGCCAAAGGCCTACACGAGCAGTACTTC,CASSAKGLHEQYF
-,TRBV9,TRBJ2-2,-,TGTGCCAGCAGCCCCAACAGGAACACCGGGGAGCTGTTTTTT,CASSPNRNTGELFF
once,TRBV7-2,TRBJ2-4,-,TGTGCCAGCAGCTTATTGGGAGAAGGGAGGGCCAAAAACATTCAGTACTTC,CASSLLGEGRAKNIQYF
-,TRBV27,TRBJ2-3,TRBD1,TGTGCCAGCAGGGCAGGGGGTTCCGCAGATACGCAGTATTTT,CASRAGGSADTQYF
-,TRBV6-5,TRBJ2-7,-,TGTGCCAGCAGCCCCAGGACGGGAAACTACGAGCAGTACTTC,CASSPRTGNYEQYF
once,TRBV27,TRBJ1-2,-,TGTGCCAGCAGTCCGCTCGGACCCGCGAACTATGGCTACACCTTC,CASSPLGPANYGYTF
-,TRBV6-5,TRBJ1-2,-,TGTGCCAGCAGTCGGGACCCCGCTAACTATGGCTACACCTTC,CASSRDPANYGYTF
-,TRBV27,TRBJ1-1,TRBD1,TGTGCCAGCAGTTTATCGTGGACAGGGGACACTGAAGCTTTCTTT,CASSLSWTGDTEAFF
-,TRBV2,TRBJ2-2,-,TGTGCCAGCACCCCCCAGTGGGAGAACACCGGGGAGCTGTTTTTT,CASTPQWENTGELFF
-,TRBV5-4,TRBJ2-3,TRBD2,TGTGCCAGCAGCTTGGGGGGCCCGGGGGGAGATACGCAGTATTTT,CASSLGGPGGDTQYF
once,TRBV7-2,TRBJ1-6,-,TGTGCCAGCAGCTTAGACGTACATCCCTATTCACCCCTCCACTTT,CASSLDVHPYSPLHF
-,TRBV11-2,TRBJ2-5,TRBD2,TGTGCCAGCAGCCCCCTTCGATATCGGGAGGAAGAGACCCAGTACTTC,CASSPLRYREEETQYF
once,TRBV10-1,TRBJ1-3,-,TGCGCCAGCAGTGAGTCAGCCGGCGGACGGCACTCTGGAAACACCATATATTTT,CASSESAGGRHSGNTIYF
-,TRBV4-3,TRBJ2-1,TRBD2,TGCGCCAGCAGCCAGAGTAGCGGGATATTCTACAATGAGCAGTTCTTC,CASSQSSGIFYNEQFF
-,TRBV5-6,TRBJ1-5,-,TGTGCCAGCAGCTTCCGCCCAGGGCTGAGCAATCAGCCCCAGCATTTT,CASSFRPGLSNQPQHF
-,TRBV7-3,TRBJ1-1,TRBD1,TGTGCCAGCAGCCCGACAGGGTTAGTGAACACTGAAGCTTTCTTT,CASSPTGLVNTEAFF
-,TRBV15,TRBJ2-7,-,TGTGCCACCAGCAGAGATGAGTTTGGACTCGGGCAGTACTTC,CATSRDEFGLGQYF
once,TRBV3-1/TRBV3-2,TRBJ1-4,-,TGTGCCAGCAGCCCCAGATGGGCAAACGGAAAACTGTTTTTT,CASSPRWANGKLFF
-,TRBV7-2,TRBJ2-1,-,TGTGCCAGCAGCTGGGGCCGAACCTACAATGAGCAGTTCTTC,CASSWGRTYNEQFF
-,TRBV7-3,TRBJ1-2,TRBD1,TGTGCCAGCAGCCAAGGGGGCCACTATGGCTACACCTTC,CASSQGGHYGYTF
few,TRBV9,TRBJ1-5,-,TGTGCCAGCAGCGAAGGGAGCAATCAGCCCCAGCATTTT,CASSEGSNQPQHF
-,TRBV3-1/TRBV3-2,TRBJ1-5,-,TGTGCCAGCACCAAAGGCGGGGTGCATAGCAATCAGCCCCAGCATTTT,CASTKGGVHSNQPQHF
-,TRBV7-9,TRBJ2-1,-,TGTGCCAGCAGCAGCCAGGGCGAGCCCCCCAATGAGCAGTTCTTC,CASSSQGEPPNEQFF
-,TRBV9,TRBJ2-3,-,TGTGCCAGCAGCGTAGTGGGTAGGGAATCGGATACGCAGTATTTT,CASSVVGRESDTQYF
-,TRBV3-1/TRBV3-2,TRBJ2-2,TRBD2,TGTGCCAGCAGCCAAGTTGGTAACAGCGGGGGCCGCGGGGAGCTGTTTTTT,CASSQVGNSGGRGELFF
-,TRBV19,TRBJ2-7,-,TGTGCCAGTAGTGACGCGGGGAGCTACTCCTACGAGCAGTACTTC,CASSDAGSYSYEQYF
-,TRBV2,TRBJ1-2,TRBD1,TGTGCCAGCAGTGACGGGACAGGGGAACATGGCTACACCTTC,CASSDGTGEHGYTF
-,TRBV19,TRBJ2-3,TRBD2,TGTGCCAGTAGGAAAAGTCTAGCGGAAACTTGGGGGGATACGCAGTATTTT,CASRKSLAETWGDTQYF
few,TRBV5-1,TRBJ2-2,-,TGCGCCAGCAGCTCGGGTAACACCGGGGAGCTGTTTTTT,CASSSGNTGELFF
-,TRBV2,TRBJ2-1,-,TGTGCCAGCAAAAGGGACGGATCCTACAATGAGCAGTTCTTC,CASKRDGSYNEQFF